There are a few counts of the clone carrying this TCR beta chain. Germline is not matched at one junction end, which may reflect a read error. The germline gives CDR1 SEHNR, CDR2 FQNEAQ (reference sequence). The CDR3 contains 15 residues. This sample is drawn from a study of cytomegalovirus exposure and HLA in healthy donors. The PCR contained 60 Vbeta and 13 Jbeta primers. In the source study's methods: The count from a later analysis was 60 million to 85 million unique TCR beta chains, some 9.9 million of them shared. This table comes from immunoSEQ multiplex PCR, and its TCRdb copy is limited to in-frame clones, with some not included. V and J calls and clone size are copied from that table; D and trimming were computed from the DNA. The repertoire has about 99,000 clones, roughly 80% of them found once; the top ten carry over 3%.

The gene calls are TRBV7-9 and TRBJ1-1, with 8 bases aligning to TRBD1. The sequenced material came from PBMCs. This TCR was sampled from a man aged 35 to 55 in good health and CMV-seronegative. CDR3 amino acids: CASSEAGGRGTEASF. In nucleotides, the CDR3 is TGTGCCAGCAGCGAAGCAGGGGGCAGGGGAACTGAAGCTTCCTTT.